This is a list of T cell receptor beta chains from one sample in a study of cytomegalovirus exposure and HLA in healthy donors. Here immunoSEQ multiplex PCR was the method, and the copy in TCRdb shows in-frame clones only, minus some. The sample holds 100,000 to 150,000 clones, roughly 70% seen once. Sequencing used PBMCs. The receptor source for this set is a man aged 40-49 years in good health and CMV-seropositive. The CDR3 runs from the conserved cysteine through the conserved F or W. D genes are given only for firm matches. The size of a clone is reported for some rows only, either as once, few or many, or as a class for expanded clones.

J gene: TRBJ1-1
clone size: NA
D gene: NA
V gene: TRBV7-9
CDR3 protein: CASSLAQGNTEAFF
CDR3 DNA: TGTGCCAGCAGCTTAGCGCAGGGGAACACTGAAGCTTTCTTT

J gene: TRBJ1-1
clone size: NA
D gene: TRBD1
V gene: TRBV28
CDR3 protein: CASSRDRGRGTEAFF
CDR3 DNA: TGTGCCAGCAGTAGGGACAGGGGGCGAGGAACTGAAGCTTTCTTT

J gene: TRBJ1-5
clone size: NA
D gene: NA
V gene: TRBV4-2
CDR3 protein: CASSQASRAHQPQHF
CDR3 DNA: TGTGCCAGCAGCCAGGCTTCCAGGGCGCATCAGCCCCAGCATTTT

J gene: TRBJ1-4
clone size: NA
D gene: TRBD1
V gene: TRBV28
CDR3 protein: CASSLGQGAHEKLFF
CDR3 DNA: TGTGCCAGCAGTTTAGGACAGGGGGCGCATGAAAAACTGTTTTTT

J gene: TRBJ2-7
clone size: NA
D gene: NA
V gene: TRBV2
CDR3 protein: CASSPDLKREQYF
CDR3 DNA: TGTGCCAGCAGCCCGGATCTGAAGAGGGAGCAGTACTTC

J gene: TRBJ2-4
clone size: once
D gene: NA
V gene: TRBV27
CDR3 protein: CASSFRGWDIQYF
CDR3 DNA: TGTGCCAGCAGTTTTAGGGGCTGGGACATTCAGTACTTC

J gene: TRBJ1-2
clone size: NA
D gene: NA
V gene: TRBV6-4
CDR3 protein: CASSEVEGYGYTF
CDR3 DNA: TGTGCCAGCAGTGAGGTGGAGGGCTATGGCTACACCTTC

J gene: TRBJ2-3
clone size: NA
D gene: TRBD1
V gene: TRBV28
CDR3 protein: CASSSRDRGTDTQYF
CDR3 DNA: TGTGCCAGCAGTTCCCGGGACAGGGGCACAGATACGCAGTATTTT

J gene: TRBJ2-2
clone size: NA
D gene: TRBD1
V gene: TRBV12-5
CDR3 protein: CASGAYRGSAGELFF
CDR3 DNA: TGTGCTAGTGGTGCTTACAGGGGGTCGGCCGGGGAGCTGTTTTTT

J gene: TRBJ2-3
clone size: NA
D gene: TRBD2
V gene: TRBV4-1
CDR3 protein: CASSQDGLLAGGPSDTQYF
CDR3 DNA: TGCGCCAGCAGCCAAGATGGGCTACTAGCGGGGGGGCCATCAGATACGCAGTATTTT

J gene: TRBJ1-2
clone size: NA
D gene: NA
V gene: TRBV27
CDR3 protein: CASSLSAGGYGYTF
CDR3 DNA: TGTGCCAGCAGTTTATCGGCAGGAGGCTATGGCTACACCTTC

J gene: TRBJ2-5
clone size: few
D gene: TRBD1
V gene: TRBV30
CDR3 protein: CAWDGTDPWTYRETQYF
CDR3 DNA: TGTGCCTGGGATGGGACAGACCCATGGACCTACCGAGAGACCCAGTACTTC

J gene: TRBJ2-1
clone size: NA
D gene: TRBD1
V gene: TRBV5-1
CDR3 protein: CASSQDRVWNEQFF
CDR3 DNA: TGCGCCAGCAGCCAGGACAGGGTATGGAATGAGCAGTTCTTC

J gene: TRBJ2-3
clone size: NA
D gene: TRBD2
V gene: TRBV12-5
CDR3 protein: CASGSPLAGAPDTQYF
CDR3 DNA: TGTGCTAGTGGTTCCCCTTTAGCGGGGGCCCCAGATACGCAGTATTTT

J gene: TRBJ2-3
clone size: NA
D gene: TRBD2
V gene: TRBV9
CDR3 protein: CASSVGGRAGTDTQYF
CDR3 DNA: TGTGCCAGCAGCGTAGGGGGGAGGGCCGGCACAGATACGCAGTATTTT

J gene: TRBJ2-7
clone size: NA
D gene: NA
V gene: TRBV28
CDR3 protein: CASSFIRYEQYF
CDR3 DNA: TGTGCCAGCAGTTTCATCAGATACGAGCAGTACTTC